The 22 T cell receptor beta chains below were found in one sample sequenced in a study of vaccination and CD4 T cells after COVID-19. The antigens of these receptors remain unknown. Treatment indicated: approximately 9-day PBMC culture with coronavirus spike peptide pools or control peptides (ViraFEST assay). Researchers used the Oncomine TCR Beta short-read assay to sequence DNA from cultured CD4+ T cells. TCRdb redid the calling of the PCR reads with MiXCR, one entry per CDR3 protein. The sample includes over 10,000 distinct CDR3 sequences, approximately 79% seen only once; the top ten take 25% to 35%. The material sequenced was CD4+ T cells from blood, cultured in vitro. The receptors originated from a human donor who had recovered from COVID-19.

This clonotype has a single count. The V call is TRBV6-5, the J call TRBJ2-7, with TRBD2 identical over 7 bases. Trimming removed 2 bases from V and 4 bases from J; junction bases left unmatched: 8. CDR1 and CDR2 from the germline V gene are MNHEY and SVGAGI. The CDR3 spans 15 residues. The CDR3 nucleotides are TGTGCCAGCAGTTACCCGGCTAGCGGAAGGTACGAGCAGTACTTC. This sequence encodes CASSYPASGRYEQYF.

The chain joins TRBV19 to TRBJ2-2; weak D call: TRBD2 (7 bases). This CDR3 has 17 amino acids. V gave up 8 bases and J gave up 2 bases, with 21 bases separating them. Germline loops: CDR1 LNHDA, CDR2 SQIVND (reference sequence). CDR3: CASGPGGGRPNTGELFF. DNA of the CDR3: TGTGCCAGTGGACCTGGGGGCGGGAGACCTAACACCGGGGAGCTGTTTTTT. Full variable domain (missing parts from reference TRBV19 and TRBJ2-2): DGGITQSPKYLFRKEGQNVTLSCEQNLNHDAMYWYRQDPGQGLRLIYYSQIVNDFQKGDIAEGYSVSREKKESFPLTVTSAQKNPTAFYLCASGPGGGRPNTGELFFGEGSRLTVL.

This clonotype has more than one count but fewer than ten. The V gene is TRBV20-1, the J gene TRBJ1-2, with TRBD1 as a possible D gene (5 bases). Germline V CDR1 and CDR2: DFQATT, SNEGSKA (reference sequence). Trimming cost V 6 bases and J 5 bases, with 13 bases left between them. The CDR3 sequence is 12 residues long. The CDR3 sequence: CSAPTAMYGYTF. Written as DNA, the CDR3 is TGCAGTGCACCGACAGCGATGTATGGCTACACCTTC.

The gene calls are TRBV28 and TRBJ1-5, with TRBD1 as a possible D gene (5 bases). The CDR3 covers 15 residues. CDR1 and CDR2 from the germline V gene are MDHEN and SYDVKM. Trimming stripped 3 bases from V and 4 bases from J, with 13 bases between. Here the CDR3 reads CASSFRDGQNQPQHF. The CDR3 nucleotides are TGTGCCAGCAGTTTTCGGGACGGTCAAAATCAGCCCCAGCATTTT.

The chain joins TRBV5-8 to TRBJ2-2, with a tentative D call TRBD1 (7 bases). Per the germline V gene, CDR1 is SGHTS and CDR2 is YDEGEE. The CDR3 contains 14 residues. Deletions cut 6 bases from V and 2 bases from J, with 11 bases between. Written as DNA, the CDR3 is TGTGCCAGCAACAGGGGACTTAACACCGGGGAGCTGTTTTTT. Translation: CASNRGLNTGELFF.

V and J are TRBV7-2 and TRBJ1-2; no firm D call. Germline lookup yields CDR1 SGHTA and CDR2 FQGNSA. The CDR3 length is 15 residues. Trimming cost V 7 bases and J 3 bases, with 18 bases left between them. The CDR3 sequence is CASTQKGRQYYGYTF. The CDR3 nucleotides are TGTGCCAGCACTCAGAAGGGCAGACAATACTATGGCTACACCTTC.

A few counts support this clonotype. CDR3 coding DNA: TGTGCCAGCAGCTTAGGTCCGGGACAGGGGAGGTATCAGCCCCAGCATTTT. Translating gives CASSLGPGQGRYQPQHF. The chain combines TRBV7-2 with TRBJ1-5; 10 bases fit TRBD1. Germline V gene lookup returns CDR1 SGHTA and CDR2 FQGNSA. This CDR3 comprises 17 residues. J was trimmed by 5 bases and V by 1 base; bases with no gene match: 8.

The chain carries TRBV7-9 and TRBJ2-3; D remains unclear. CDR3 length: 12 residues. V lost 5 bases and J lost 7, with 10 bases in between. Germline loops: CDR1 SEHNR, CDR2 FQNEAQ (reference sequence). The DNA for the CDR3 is TGTGCCAGCAGCCCTTCTTCGAATACGCAGTATTTT. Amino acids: CASSPSSNTQYF. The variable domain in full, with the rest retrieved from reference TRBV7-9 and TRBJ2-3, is DTGVSQNPRHKITKRGQNVTFRCDPISEHNRLYWYRQTLGQGPEFLTYFQNEAQLEKSRLLSDRFSAERPKGSFSTLEIQRTEQGDSAMYLCASSPSSNTQYFGPGTRLTVL.

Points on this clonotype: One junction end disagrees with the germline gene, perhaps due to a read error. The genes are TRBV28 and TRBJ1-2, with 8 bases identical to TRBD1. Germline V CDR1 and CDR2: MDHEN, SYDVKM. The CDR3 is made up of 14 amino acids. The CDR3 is CAGSPPGTGYGYTF. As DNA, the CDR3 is TGTGCCGGCAGCCCCCCAGGGACAGGCTATGGCTACACCTTC.

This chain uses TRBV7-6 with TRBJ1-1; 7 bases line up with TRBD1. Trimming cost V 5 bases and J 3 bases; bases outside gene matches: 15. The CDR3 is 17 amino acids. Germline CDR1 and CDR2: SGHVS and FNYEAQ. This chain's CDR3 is CASSRTEVSGTDTEAFF. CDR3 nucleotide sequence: TGTGCCAGCAGCAGGACAGAAGTATCCGGGACAGACACTGAAGCTTTCTTT.

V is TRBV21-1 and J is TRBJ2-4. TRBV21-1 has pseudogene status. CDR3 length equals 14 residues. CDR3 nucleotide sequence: TGTGCCAGCAGCAAAGTAGACGGGTTTAACATTCAGTACTTC. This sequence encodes CASSKVDGFNIQYF.

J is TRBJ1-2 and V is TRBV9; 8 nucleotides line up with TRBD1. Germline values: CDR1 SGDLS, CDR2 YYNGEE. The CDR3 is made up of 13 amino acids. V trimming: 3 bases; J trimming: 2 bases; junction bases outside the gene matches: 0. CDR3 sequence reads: CASSAGGNYGYTF. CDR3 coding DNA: TGTGCCAGCAGCGCAGGGGGCAACTATGGCTACACCTTC.

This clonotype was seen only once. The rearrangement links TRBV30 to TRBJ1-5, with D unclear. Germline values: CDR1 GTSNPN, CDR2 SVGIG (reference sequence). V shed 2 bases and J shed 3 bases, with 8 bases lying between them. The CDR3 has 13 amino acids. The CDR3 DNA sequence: TGTGCCTGGAGTCCACGGATCAATCAGCCCCAGCATTTT. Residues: CAWSPRINQPQHF. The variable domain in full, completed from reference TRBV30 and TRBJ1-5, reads SQTIHQWPATLVQPVGSPLSLECTVEGTSNPNLYWYRQAAGRGLQLLFYSVGIGQISSEVPQNLSASRPQDRQFILSSKKLLLSDSGFYLCAWSPRINQPQHFGDGTRLSIL.

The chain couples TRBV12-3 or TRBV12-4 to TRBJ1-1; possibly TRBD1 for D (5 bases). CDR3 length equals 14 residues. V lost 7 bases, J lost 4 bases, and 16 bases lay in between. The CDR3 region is CASTTLRGPTEAFF. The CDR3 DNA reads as TGTGCCAGCACCACGTTGAGGGGACCCACTGAAGCTTTCTTT.

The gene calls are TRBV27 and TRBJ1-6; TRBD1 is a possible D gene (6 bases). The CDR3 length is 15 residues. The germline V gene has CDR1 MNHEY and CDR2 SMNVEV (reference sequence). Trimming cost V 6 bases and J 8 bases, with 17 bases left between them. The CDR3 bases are TGTGCCAGCAGGGTGACAGGACTAACGTATTCACCCCTCCACTTT. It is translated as CASRVTGLTYSPLHF.

CDR3 residues: CASSLFRAGETQYF. In DNA form, the CDR3 reads TGTGCCAGCAGTTTGTTCAGGGCCGGGGAGACCCAGTACTTC. The chain carries TRBV6-5 and TRBJ2-5, with D tentatively TRBD1 (5 bases). V was pared by 4 bases and J by 5 bases, with 14 bases between. Per germline, CDR1 MNHEY and CDR2 SVGAGI. There are 14 residues in the CDR3.

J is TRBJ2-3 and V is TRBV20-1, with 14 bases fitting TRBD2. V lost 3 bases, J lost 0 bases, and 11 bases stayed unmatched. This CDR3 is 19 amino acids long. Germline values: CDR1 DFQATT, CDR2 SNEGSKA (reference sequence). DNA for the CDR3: TGCAGTGCTAGGCCCCCCGGGGGACTAGCGGGGGCTAGCACAGATACGCAGTATTTT. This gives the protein CSARPPGGLAGASTDTQYF.

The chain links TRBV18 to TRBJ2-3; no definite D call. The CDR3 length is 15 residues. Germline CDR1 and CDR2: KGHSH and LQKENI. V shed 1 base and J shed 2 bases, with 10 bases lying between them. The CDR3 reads CASSPQARNTDTQYF. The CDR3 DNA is TGTGCCAGCTCACCACAGGCCAGGAACACAGATACGCAGTATTTT.

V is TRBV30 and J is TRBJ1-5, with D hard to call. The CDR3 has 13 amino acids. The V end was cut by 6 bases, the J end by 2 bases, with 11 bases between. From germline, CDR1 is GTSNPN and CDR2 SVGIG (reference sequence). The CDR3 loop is CACSQRGNQPQHF. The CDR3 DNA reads TGTGCCTGCTCACAGAGGGGCAATCAGCCCCAGCATTTT.

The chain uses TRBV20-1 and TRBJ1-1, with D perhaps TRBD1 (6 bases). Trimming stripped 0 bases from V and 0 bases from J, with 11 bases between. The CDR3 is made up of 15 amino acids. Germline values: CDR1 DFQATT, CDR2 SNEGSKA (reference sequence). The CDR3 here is CSARDLTGLNTEAFF. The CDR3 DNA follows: TGCAGTGCTAGAGATCTGACAGGCTTGAACACTGAAGCTTTCTTT.

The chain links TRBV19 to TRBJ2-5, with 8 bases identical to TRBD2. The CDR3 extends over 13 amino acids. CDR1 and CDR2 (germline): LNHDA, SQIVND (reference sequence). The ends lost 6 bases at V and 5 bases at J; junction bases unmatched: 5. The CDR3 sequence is CASRRTGGETQYF. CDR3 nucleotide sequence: TGTGCCAGTAGGCGCACGGGGGGGGAGACCCAGTACTTC.

This chain's CDR3 is CATSGQNTEAFF. CDR3 DNA sequence: TGTGCCACTTCGGGACAGAACACTGAAGCTTTCTTT. The rearrangement joins TRBV19 to TRBJ1-1; a possible D gene is TRBD1 (6 bases). CDR1 is LNHDA and CDR2 is SQIVND in the germline V gene (reference sequence). V lost 10 bases, J lost 1 base, and 10 bases lay in between. The CDR3 runs 12 residues.